This T cell receptor beta chain was obtained from a study of T-cell memory formation after mild COVID-19. Overall study findings and caveats: CD4+ contracting clones lay mainly in CM and EM, CD8+ ones in EMRA. Later expanders leaned toward CD4+, whereas clones contracting from day 15 to 85 were balanced CD4/CD8.

This CDR3 region has 15 residues. Germline V CDR1 and CDR2: SQVTM, ANQGSEA. Trimming cost V 4 bases and J 6 bases; bases outside gene matches: 10. There are a few counts of this clonotype. Its cognate antigen is unknown. MiXCR was run by TCRdb on the 5' RACE reads, yielding one entry per CDR3 protein. The repertoire holds around 510,000 distinct CDR3 sequences, about a fifth seen once, with approximately 8.4% in the top ten. This clonotype was sampled from an adult woman who had mild COVID-19 (a few samples of this study predate the infection). Cell type and time point are not known. The rearrangement joins TRBV29-1 to TRBJ1-2, with 11 bases identical to TRBD1. The specimen sequenced was PBMCs or a T cell subset sorted from them (not recorded which). The DNA of the CDR3 is TGCAGCGTTGTCATACGGGACAGGGGGTGGGATGGCTACACCTTC. Amino acid sequence: CSVVIRDRGWDGYTF.